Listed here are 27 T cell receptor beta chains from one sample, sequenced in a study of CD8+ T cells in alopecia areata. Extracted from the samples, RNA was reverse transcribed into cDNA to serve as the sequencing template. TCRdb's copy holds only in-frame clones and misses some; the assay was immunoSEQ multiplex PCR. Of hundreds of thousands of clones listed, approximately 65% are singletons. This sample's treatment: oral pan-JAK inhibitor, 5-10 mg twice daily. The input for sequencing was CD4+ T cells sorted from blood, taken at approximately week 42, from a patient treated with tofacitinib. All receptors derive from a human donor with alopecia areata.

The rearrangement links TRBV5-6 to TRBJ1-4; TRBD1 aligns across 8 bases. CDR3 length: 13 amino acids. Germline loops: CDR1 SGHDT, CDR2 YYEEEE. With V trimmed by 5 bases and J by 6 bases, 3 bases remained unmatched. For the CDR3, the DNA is TGTGCCAGCAGAACGACAGGGGATGAAAAACTGTTTTTT. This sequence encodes CASRTTGDEKLFF.

DNA of the CDR3: TGCGCCAGCAGCCAAGACGGGGGGGCCCAGTACTTC. The encoded protein is CASSQDGGAQYF. The V and J genes are TRBV4-3 and TRBJ2-5; the match to TRBD2 covers 8 bases. Germline trimming cut 0 bases from V and 9 bases from J; bases unmatched to any gene: 0. The CDR3 is 12 residues long. Germline V CDR1 and CDR2: LGHNA, YSLEER.

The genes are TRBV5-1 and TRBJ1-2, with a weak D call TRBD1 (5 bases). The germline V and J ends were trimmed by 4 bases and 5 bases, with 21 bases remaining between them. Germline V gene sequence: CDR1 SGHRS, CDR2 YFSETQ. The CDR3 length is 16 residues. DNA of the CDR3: TGCGCCAGCAGCCCCGGGACCGCGGGCTTGGGTTATGGCTACACCTTC. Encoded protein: CASSPGTAGLGYGYTF. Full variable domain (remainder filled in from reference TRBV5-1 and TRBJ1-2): KAGVTQTPRYLIKTRGQQVTLSCSPISGHRSVSWYQQTPGQGLQFLFEYFSETQRNKGNFPGRFSGRQFSNSRSEMNVSTLELGDSALYLCASSPGTAGLGYGYTFGSGTRLTVV.

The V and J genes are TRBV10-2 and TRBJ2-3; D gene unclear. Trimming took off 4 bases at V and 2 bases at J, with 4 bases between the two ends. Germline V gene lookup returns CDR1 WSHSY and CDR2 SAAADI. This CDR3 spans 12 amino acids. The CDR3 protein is CASSVFTDTQYF. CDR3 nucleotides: TGCGCCAGCAGTGTATTCACAGATACGCAGTATTTT.

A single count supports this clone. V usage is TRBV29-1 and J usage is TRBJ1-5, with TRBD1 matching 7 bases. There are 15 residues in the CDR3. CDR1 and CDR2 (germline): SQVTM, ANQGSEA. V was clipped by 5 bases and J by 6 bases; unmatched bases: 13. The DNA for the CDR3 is TGCAGCGTTAGTACCGCCACAGGGGTAGGTCAGCCCCAGCATTTT. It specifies CSVSTATGVGQPQHF. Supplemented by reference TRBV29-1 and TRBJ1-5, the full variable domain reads SAVISQKPSRDICQRGTSLTIQCQVDSQVTMMFWYRQQPGQSLTLIATANQGSEATYESGFVIDKFPISRPNLTFSTLTVSNMSPEDSSIYLCSVSTATGVGQPQHFGDGTRLSIL.

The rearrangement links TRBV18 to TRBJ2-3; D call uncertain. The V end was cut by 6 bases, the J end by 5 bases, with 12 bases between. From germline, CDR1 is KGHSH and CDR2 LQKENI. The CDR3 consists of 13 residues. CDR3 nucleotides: TGTGCCAGCTCCCCCCCCCGCGGAGATACGCAGTATTTT. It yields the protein CASSPPRGDTQYF.

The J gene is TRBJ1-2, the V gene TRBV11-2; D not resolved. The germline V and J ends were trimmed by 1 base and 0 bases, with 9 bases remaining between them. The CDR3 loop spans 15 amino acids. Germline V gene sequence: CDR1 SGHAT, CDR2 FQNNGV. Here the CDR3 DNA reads TGTGCCAGCAGCTTAGGGGTCAGAGCTAACTATGGCTACACCTTC. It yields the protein CASSLGVRANYGYTF. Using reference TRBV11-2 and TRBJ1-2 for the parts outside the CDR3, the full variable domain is EAGVAQSPRYKIIEKRQSVAFWCNPISGHATLYWYQQILGQGPKLLIQFQNNGVVDDSQLPKDRFSAERLKGVDSTLKIQPAKLEDSAVYLCASSLGVRANYGYTFGSGTRLTVV.

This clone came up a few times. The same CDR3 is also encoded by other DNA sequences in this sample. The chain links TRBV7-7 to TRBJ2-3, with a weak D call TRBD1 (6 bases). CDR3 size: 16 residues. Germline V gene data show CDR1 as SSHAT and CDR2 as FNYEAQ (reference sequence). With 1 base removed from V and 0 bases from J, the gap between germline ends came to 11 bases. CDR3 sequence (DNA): TGTGCCAGCAGCTTAGGCAGGGGATCTAGCACAGATACGCAGTATTTT. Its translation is CASSLGRGSSTDTQYF. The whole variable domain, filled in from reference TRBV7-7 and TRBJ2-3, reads GAGVSQSPRYKVTKRGQDVTLRCDPISSHATLYWYQQALGQGPEFLTYFNYEAQPDKSGLPSDRFSAERPEGSISTLTIQRTEQRDSAMYRCASSLGRGSSTDTQYFGPGTRLTVL.

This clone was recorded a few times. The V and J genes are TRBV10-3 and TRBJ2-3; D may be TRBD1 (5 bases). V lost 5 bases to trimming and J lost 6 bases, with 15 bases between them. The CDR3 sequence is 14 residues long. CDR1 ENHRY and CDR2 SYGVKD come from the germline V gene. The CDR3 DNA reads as TGTGCCATCAGTCTCGGCAGGGTAGACGATACGCAGTATTTT. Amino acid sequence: CAISLGRVDDTQYF.

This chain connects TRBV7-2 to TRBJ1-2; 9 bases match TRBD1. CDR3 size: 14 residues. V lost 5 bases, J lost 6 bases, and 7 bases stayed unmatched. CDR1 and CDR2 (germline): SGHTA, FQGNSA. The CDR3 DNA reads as TGTGCCAGCAGCCCTCCGGGACAGGGTCATGGCTACACCTTC. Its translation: CASSPPGQGHGYTF.

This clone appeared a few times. Here the CDR3 DNA reads TGCAGCGTCGAACCATCAGGAACTGAAGCTTTCTTT. It codes for CSVEPSGTEAFF. The chain combines TRBV29-1 with TRBJ1-1; D call uncertain. The germline V gene has CDR1 SQVTM and CDR2 ANQGSEA. The CDR3 totals 12 residues. Trimming took off 6 bases at V and 5 bases at J, with 13 bases between the two ends.

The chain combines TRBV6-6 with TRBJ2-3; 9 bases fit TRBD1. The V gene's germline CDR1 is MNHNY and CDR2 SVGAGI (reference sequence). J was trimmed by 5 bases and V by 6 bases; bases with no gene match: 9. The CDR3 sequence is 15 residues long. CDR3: CASSTQGALGDTQYF. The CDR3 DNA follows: TGTGCCAGCAGCACACAGGGGGCACTGGGAGATACGCAGTATTTT.

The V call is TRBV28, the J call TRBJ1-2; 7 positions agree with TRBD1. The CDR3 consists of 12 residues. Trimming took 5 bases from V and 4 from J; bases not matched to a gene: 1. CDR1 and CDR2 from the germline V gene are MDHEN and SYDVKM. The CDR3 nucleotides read TGTGCCAGCAGTAGGGACAGCTATGGCTACACCTTC. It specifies CASSRDSYGYTF.

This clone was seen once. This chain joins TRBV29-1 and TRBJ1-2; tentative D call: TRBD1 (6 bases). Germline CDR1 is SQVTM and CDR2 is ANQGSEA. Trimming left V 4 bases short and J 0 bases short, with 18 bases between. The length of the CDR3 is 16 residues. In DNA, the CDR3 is TGCAGCGTTGGGGGGTTGAGGGCAGGGGCTAACTATGGCTACACCTTC. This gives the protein CSVGGLRAGANYGYTF.

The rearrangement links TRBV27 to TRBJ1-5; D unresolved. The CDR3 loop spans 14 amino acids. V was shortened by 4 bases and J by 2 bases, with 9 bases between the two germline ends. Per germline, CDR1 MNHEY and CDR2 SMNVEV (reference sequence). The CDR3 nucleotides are TGTGCCAGCAGTTCAGAGGGTGGCAATCAGCCCCAGCATTTT. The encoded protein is CASSSEGGNQPQHF.

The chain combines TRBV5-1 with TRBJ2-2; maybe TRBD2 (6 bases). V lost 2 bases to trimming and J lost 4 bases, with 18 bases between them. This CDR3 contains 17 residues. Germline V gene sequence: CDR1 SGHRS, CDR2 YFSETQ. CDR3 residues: CASSLRHAGDSTGELFF. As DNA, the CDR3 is TGCGCCAGCAGCTTACGACATGCTGGGGACTCCACCGGGGAGCTGTTTTTT.

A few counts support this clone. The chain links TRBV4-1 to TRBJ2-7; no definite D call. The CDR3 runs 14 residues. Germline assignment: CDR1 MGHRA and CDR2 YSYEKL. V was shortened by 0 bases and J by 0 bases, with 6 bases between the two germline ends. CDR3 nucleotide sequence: TGCGCCAGCAGCCAAGATCAGATCTCCTACGAGCAGTACTTC. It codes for CASSQDQISYEQYF.

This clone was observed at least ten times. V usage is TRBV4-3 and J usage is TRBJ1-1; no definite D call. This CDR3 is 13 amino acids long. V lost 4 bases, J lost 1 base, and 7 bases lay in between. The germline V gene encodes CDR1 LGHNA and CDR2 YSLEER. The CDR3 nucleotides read TGCGCCAGCAGCCTCTCAACGAACACTGAAGCTTTCTTT. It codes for CASSLSTNTEAFF.

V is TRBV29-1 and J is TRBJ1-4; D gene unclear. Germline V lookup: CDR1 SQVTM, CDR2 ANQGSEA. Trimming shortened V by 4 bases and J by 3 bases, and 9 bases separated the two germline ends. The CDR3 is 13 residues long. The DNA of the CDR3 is TGCAGCGTTGGTCTCACGGCTAATGAAAAACTGTTTTTT. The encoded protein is CSVGLTANEKLFF.

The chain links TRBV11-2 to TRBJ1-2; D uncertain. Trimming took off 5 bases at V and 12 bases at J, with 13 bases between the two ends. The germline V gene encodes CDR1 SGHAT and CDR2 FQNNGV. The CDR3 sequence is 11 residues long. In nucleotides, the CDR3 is TGTGCCAGCAGCCAAACCGTTGACAACACCTTC. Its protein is CASSQTVDNTF.

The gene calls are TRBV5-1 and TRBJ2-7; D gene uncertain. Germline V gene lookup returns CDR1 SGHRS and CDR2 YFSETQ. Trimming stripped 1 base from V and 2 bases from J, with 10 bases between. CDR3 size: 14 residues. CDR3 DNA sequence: TGCGCCAGCAGCTTGAATGGCCTAACCTACGAGCAGTACTTC. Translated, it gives CASSLNGLTYEQYF. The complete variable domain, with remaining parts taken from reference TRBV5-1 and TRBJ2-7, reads KAGVTQTPRYLIKTRGQQVTLSCSPISGHRSVSWYQQTPGQGLQFLFEYFSETQRNKGNFPGRFSGRQFSNSRSEMNVSTLELGDSALYLCASSLNGLTYEQYFGPGTRLTVT.

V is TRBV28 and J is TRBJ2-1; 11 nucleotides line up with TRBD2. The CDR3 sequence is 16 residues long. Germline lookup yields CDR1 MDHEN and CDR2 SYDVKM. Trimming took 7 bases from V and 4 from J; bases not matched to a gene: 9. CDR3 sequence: CASTFPTSGGYNEQFF. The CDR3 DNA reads TGTGCCAGCACCTTTCCTACTAGCGGGGGATACAATGAGCAGTTCTTC.

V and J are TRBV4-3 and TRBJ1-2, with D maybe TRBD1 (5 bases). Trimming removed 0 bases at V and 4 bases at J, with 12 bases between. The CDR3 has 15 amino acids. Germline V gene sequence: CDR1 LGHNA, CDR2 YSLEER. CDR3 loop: CASSQDFRGSYGYTF. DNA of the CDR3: TGCGCCAGCAGCCAAGATTTTCGGGGGTCCTATGGCTACACCTTC.

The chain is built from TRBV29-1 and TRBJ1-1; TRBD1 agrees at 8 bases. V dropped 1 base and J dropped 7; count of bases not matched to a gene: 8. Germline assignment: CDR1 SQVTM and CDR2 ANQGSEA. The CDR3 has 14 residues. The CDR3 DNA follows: TGCAGCGTTGAAGGTCCCACAGGGGGAGTTGAAGCTTTCTTT. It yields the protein CSVEGPTGGVEAFF.

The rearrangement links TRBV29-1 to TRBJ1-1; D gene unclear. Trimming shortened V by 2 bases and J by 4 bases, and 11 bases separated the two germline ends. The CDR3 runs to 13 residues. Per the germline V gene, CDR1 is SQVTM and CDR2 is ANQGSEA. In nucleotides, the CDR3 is TGCAGCGTTGAACCCTTACAAGTCACTGAAGCTTTCTTT. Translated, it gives CSVEPLQVTEAFF. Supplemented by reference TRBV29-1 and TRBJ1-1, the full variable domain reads SAVISQKPSRDICQRGTSLTIQCQVDSQVTMMFWYRQQPGQSLTLIATANQGSEATYESGFVIDKFPISRPNLTFSTLTVSNMSPEDSSIYLCSVEPLQVTEAFFGQGTRLTVV.

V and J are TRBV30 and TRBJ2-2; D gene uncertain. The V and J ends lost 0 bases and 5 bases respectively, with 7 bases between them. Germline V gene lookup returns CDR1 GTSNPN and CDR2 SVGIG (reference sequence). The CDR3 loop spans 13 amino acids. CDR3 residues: CAWSVLGTGELFF. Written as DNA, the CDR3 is TGTGCCTGGAGTGTACTCGGGACCGGGGAGCTGTTTTTT. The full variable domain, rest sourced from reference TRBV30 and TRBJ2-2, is SQTIHQWPATLVQPVGSPLSLECTVEGTSNPNLYWYRQAAGRGLQLLFYSVGIGQISSEVPQNLSASRPQDRQFILSSKKLLLSDSGFYLCAWSVLGTGELFFGEGSRLTVL.

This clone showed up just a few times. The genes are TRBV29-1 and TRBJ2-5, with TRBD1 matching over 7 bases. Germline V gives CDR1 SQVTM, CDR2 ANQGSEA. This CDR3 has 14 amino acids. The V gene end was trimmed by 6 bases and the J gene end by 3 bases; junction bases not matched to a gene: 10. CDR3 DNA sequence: TGCAGCGTCGCCAGGGGGACGGAGAAAGAGACCCAGTACTTC. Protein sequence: CSVARGTEKETQYF. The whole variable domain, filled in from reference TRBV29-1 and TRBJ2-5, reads SAVISQKPSRDICQRGTSLTIQCQVDSQVTMMFWYRQQPGQSLTLIATANQGSEATYESGFVIDKFPISRPNLTFSTLTVSNMSPEDSSIYLCSVARGTEKETQYFGPGTRLLVL.